This TCR beta chain comes out of a study of tumor-infiltrating lymphocytes in localized non-small cell lung cancer. Study-wide results and limits: Technical variation could not be separated from intratumor heterogeneity here.

Per the germline V gene, CDR1 is SEHNR and CDR2 is FQNEAQ (reference sequence). The CDR3 consists of 14 residues. Trimming left V 2 bases short and J 13 bases short, with 20 bases between. Some clones are missing from TCRdb's copy, which holds only in-frame ones; the method was immunoSEQ multiplex PCR. The sample contains around 25,000 clones, roughly three fifths of which appear only once. Of note for this clone: What it binds is not known.

This sequence originates from a human donor with non-small cell lung cancer. The gene calls are TRBV7-9 and TRBJ1-1; D perhaps matches TRBD1 (5 bases). Sequenced input: lung tumor tissue. CDR3 loop: CASSLSGTEGGGFF. CDR3 coding DNA: TGTGCCAGCAGCTTATCTGGGACGGAAGGTGGTGGTTTCTTT.